This paragraph covers one T cell receptor (beta chain) sequence. Its target antigen remains unknown. Base qualities were left out, and no much larger clone turns up one base away. For repertoire sequencing, the TCR beta CDR3 regions were amplified from RNA transcripts. A first-round RT-PCR used HTBI primers with the Qiagen OneStep RT-PCR kit, followed by a second-round multiplex PCR, size selection and purification. Sequencing of the libraries was carried out on an Illumina HiSeq2000 in paired-end mode with 100 bp reads. As for the authors' bioinformatics: SOAPnuke was used to process the reads, removing any read that contained adapters or uncalled bases, had a mean Phred below 15, or lacked an exact match to the constant primer or identifier. COPE v1.2.5 was used to merge the high-quality paired reads. Each unique nucleotide sequence was defined as a clonotype, and clonotypes were aligned to IMGT TRB V, D and J references with MiTCR v1.1. Only V-J combinations with frequency above 0.0001 were analysed, covering 99.2% of repertoires. A TCR clonal expansion and chaos score per V-J combination was defined as the ratio of F50 clonal expansion to chaos observed in the TCRdist matrix. Features were reduced by Welch's t-statistics and random forest to over ten V-J combinations, which fed a naive Bayes classifier. The similarity between thyroid and blood repertoires was quantified using the Morisita-Horn index. TCRdb passed the public sequencing reads through fastp at Q25 and MiXCR, retaining productive beta sequences. Entries are consolidated by CDR3 protein sequence, retaining the most common genes and DNA. The V and J calls follow TCRdb's processing rather than the paper's. The sample includes a few hundred thousand distinct CDR3 sequences, with under 25% observed a single time. Roughly 3% of the sample belongs to the ten largest clones.

V is pared back by 1 base and J by 0 bases, with 9 bases lying between the germline termini. According to the germline V gene (reference sequence), CDR1 reads DFQATT and CDR2 reads SNEGSKA. The CDR3 numbers 15 residues from cysteine through phenylalanine. Only the CDR3 region is kept as DNA, spanning 45 bases read in frame from base 1. The data are from a study of Graves' ophthalmopathy and Graves' hyperthyroidism (dated 2018 in TCRdb). Regarding the study in general: Peripheral blood was collected at initial diagnosis, before any treatment. The study used TCR beta repertoire signatures to distinguish Graves' ophthalmopathy from Graves' hyperthyroidism and to predict progression to ophthalmopathy. In total, around 140 blood samples were TCR-sequenced: 40 to 45 ophthalmopathy, some 75 hyperthyroidism and about 17 hyperthyroidism-to-ophthalmopathy patients. To explore V-J signatures that separate ophthalmopathy from hyperthyroidism, a discovery set of about 96 patients was enrolled, consisting of fewer than 45 with ophthalmopathy and approximately 60 with stable hyperthyroidism. For independent validation, a separate cohort was made up of 18 to 20 hyperthyroidism patients plus 17 patients who later progressed from hyperthyroidism to ophthalmopathy. In five to seven hyperthyroidism patients, the T-cell repertoire of thyroid tissue was compared with the T-cell repertoire of blood. After sampling, hyperthyroidism patients received methimazole starting at 30 mg daily, and ophthalmopathy patients received high-dose intravenous methylprednisolone. The approximately 98 discovery patients were randomly divided into training and test sets at a 7:3 ratio. Overall study outcomes, separate from this receptor: Sample size was not statistically predetermined, and group allocation was not concealed from the investigators. In validation, the model predicted ophthalmopathy progression with about 71% sensitivity and approximately 78% specificity; some 13 predicted patients were CT-confirmed with GO in a median of approximately six months. In cross-validation, the 13-signature model distinguished ophthalmopathy from stable hyperthyroidism with around 90% sensitivity and around 83% specificity, while in the test set the corresponding values were roughly 80% and 75%. Most expanded thyroid clonotypes with frequency above 0.001 were also detected in blood, suggesting blood repertoires may reflect the thyroid immune response.

Hyperthyroidism was considered stable if no progression to ophthalmopathy occurred within 18 months of follow-up. Hyperthyroidism patients were newly diagnosed, with disease duration under 2 months, and aged 18 to 65 years. Patients with other autoimmune diseases, uncontrolled infections, pregnancy or lactation were excluded from the study. Clinical symptoms, serum thyroxine, TRAb, thyroid ultrasound and orbital computed tomography were used for diagnosis. Using Ficoll-Paque density gradient centrifugation, PBMCs were isolated from over 8.5 ml of fresh peripheral blood. Trizol reagent was used to extract the total RNA, and its quality was then checked on an Agilent 2100 Bioanalyzer.

This TCR came from a woman aged 18-29 years with stable Graves' hyperthyroidism. Donor details come from another sample of the same person, matched by shared clones. The chain was built from TRBV20-1 and TRBJ2-2; the D match is possibly TRBD1 or TRBD2, with 5 bases aligned in each. The sequenced material came from peripheral blood. The DNA reads TGCAGTGCTAGAGTGGGGCGGGCGAACACCGGGGAGCTGTTTTTT. Protein translation: CSARVGRANTGELFF.